This is a list of T cell receptor beta chains from one sample in a study of T-cell reconstitution after alpha-beta-depleted transplantation in children. TCRdb reanalysed the PCR reads using MiXCR and keeps one entry per CDR3 protein. The table lists some 600,000 distinct CDR3 sequences, approximately 13% of them singletons. Here the sequenced sample was PBMCs, mostly from graft donor cells, taken 360 days after TCRalphabeta/CD19-depleted stem cell transplant. These receptors originate from a male patient younger than 18 who had a stem cell transplant for acute myeloid leukemia, so the T cells may come from the graft donor. The CDR3 runs from the conserved cysteine through the conserved F or W. Each record gives: clone size, CDR3 length, D gene, J gene, V gene, CDR3 protein, CDR3 DNA. The D gene is left open where the match is weak. Rows may omit the clone size; those that give it use once, few, many or a size class.

size: many; length: 16; D: NA; J: TRBJ2-7; V: TRBV20-1; CDR3: CSARDIGLTFSYEQYF; DNA: TGCAGTGCTAGAGATATTGGACTTACATTTTCCTACGAGCAGTACTTC
size: NA; length: 15; D: NA; J: TRBJ1-4; V: TRBV6-5; CDR3: CASSYSVGTSGKLFF; DNA: TGTGCCAGCAGTTACTCGGTGGGGACATCGGGGAAACTGTTTTTT
size: NA; length: 14; D: NA; J: TRBJ2-5; V: TRBV28; CDR3: CASSLRGGAETQYF; DNA: TGTGCCAGCAGTCTCAGAGGAGGGGCAGAGACCCAGTACTTC
size: NA; length: 15; D: TRBD2; J: TRBJ2-5; V: TRBV5-1; CDR3: CASSYRTSERETQYF; DNA: TGCGCCAGCAGCTACAGGACTAGCGAGAGAGAGACCCAGTACTTC
size: few; length: 16; D: TRBD2; J: TRBJ2-5; V: TRBV6-1; CDR3: CASSPRTSGGRETQYF; DNA: TGTGCCAGCAGTCCGCGGACTAGCGGGGGCCGAGAGACCCAGTACTTC
size: many; length: 15; D: TRBD2; J: TRBJ2-7; V: TRBV5-1; CDR3: CASSTATSGSYEQYF; DNA: TGCGCCAGCAGCACTGCAACTAGCGGCTCCTACGAGCAGTACTTC
size: once; length: 20; D: NA; J: TRBJ2-1; V: TRBV11-1; CDR3: CASSLRGALPTAEAYNEQFF; DNA: TGTGCCAGCAGCTTAAGGGGAGCCCTCCCCACGGCGGAGGCCTACAATGAGCAGTTCTTC
size: many; length: 15; D: TRBD1; J: TRBJ1-1; V: TRBV7-3; CDR3: CASRSGQGSNTEAFF; DNA: TGTGCCAGCAGATCGGGACAGGGAAGCAACACTGAAGCTTTCTTT
size: NA; length: 14; D: NA; J: TRBJ1-2; V: TRBV11-2; CDR3: CASSLVPGTYGYTF; DNA: TGTGCCAGCAGCTTAGTCCCAGGGACCTATGGCTACACCTTC
size: NA; length: 17; D: TRBD2; J: TRBJ2-7; V: TRBV7-9; CDR3: CASSLALSGSGSYEQYF; DNA: TGTGCCAGCAGCTTAGCACTTAGCGGGAGTGGGTCCTACGAGCAGTACTTC